The present T cell receptor beta chain was sequenced within a study of T-cell reconstitution after alpha-beta-depleted transplantation in children. Per the germline V gene, CDR1 is SGHTA and CDR2 is FQGNSA. The germline V and J ends were trimmed by 1 base and 2 bases, with 12 bases remaining between them. The CDR3 loop spans 16 amino acids. Preparation of the TCRbeta library involved a method that used unique molecular identifiers. TCRdb passed the PCR reads through MiXCR, listing each CDR3 protein once. The repertoire includes 600,000 to 700,000 distinct CDR3 sequences, 16% of them detected once, and 1.1% sits in the top ten. This clonotype turned up a few times.

The source of this sequence is a human donor who donated a stem cell graft to a child with acute myeloid leukemia. Sequences were derived from PBMCs from the stem cell graft donor, sampled from the stem cell graft. V and J are TRBV7-2 and TRBJ1-5, with D perhaps TRBD1 (5 bases). Written as DNA, the CDR3 is TGTGCCAGCAGCTTAGGGGGCCAGGGAGGCAATCAGCCCCAGCATTTT. It codes for CASSLGGQGGNQPQHF. Combining the CDR3 with reference TRBV7-2 and TRBJ1-5 gives the whole variable domain GAGVSQSPSNKVTEKGKDVELRCDPISGHTALYWYRQSLGQGLEFLIYFQGNSAPDKSGLPSDRFSAERTGGSVSTLTIQRTQQEDSAVYLCASSLGGQGGNQPQHFGDGTRLSIL.